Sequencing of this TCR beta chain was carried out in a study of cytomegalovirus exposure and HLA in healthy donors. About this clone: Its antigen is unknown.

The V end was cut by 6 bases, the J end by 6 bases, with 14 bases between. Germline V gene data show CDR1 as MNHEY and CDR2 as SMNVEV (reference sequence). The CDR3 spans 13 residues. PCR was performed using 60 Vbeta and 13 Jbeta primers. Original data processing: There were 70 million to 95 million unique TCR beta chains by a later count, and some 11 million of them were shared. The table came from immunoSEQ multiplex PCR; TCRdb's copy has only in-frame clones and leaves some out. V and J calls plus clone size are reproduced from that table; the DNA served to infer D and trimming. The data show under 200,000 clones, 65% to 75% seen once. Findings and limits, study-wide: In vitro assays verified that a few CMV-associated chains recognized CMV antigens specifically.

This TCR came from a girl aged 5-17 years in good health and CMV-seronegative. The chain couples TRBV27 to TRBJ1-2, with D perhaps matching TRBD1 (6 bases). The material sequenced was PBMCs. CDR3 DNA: TGTGCCAGCAGACTGGGGGGGGCCGATGGCTACACCTTC. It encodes CASRLGGADGYTF.